One sample yielded the 12 T cell receptor beta chains listed below, sequenced in a study of T cells after yellow fever vaccination. TCRdb used MiXCR to reprocess the 5' RACE reads, holding one entry per CDR3 protein. The table has about 320,000 distinct CDR3 sequences, approximately 12% seen once. The sample was CD4+ T cells sorted from PBMCs, taken 45 days after the yellow fever booster vaccination. These receptors were obtained from a man in his late teens or twenties who received the YFV17D yellow fever vaccine.

This chain joins TRBV4-1 and TRBJ2-4, with D perhaps TRBD1 or TRBD2 (6 bases each). This CDR3 comprises 17 residues. The V gene's germline CDR1 is MGHRA and CDR2 YSYEKL. Trimming stripped 1 base from V and 0 bases from J, with 13 bases between. The CDR3 reads CASSQGGRGAAKNIQYF. As DNA, the CDR3 is TGCGCCAGCAGCCAAGGGGGGCGGGGAGCAGCCAAAAACATTCAGTACTTC.

There are many counts of this clonotype. At one boundary the junction diverges from the germline segment, which might be a read error. The chain joins TRBV5-1 to TRBJ1-1, with a tentative D call TRBD1 (5 bases). Germline CDR1 and CDR2: SGHRS and YFSETQ. The CDR3 runs 13 residues. The CDR3 coding sequence is TGTGCCAGCACCCTCAGGGAGAACACTGAAGCTTTCTTT. Residues: CASTLRENTEAFF.

This clonotype was seen a few times. The chain couples TRBV20-1 to TRBJ2-7; D is ambiguous. Between the trimmed V and J ends, which lost 6 bases and 3 bases, there was a span of 12 bases. Germline CDR1 and CDR2: DFQATT and SNEGSKA (reference sequence). The CDR3 has 12 amino acids. The DNA for the CDR3 is TGCAGTGCCTCCCCTGGCAGCTACGAGCAGTACGTC. Protein product: CSASPGSYEQYV.

This chain uses TRBV20-1 with TRBJ2-7; TRBD1 is a possible D gene (6 bases). Trimming took 1 base from V and 2 from J, leaving 15 bases between them. Germline V CDR1 and CDR2: DFQATT, SNEGSKA (reference sequence). CDR3 length equals 15 residues. In DNA form, the CDR3 reads TGCAGTGCTAGAGTAAGGGGCTGGGGGCCCTACGAGCAGTACTTC. It codes for CSARVRGWGPYEQYF.

This clonotype turned up a few times. CDR3 amino acids: CASSLSNRQANYGYTF. The CDR3 region has the DNA TGTGCCAGCAGCTTAAGTAACAGACAAGCTAACTATGGCTACACCTTC. The gene calls are TRBV7-8 and TRBJ1-2; no firm D call. V was pared by 2 bases and J by 0 bases, with 13 bases between. The germline V gene has CDR1 SGHVS and CDR2 FQNEAQ. This CDR3 is 16 amino acids long.

This clonotype was recorded a few times. The rearrangement joins TRBV18 to TRBJ1-4; D remains ambiguous. The V and J ends lost 3 bases and 6 bases respectively, with 5 bases between them. This CDR3 is built from 12 residues. Germline CDR1 KGHSH, CDR2 LQKENI. CDR3 DNA sequence: TGTGCCAGCTCACCGTCGGATGAAAAACTGTTTTTT. This sequence encodes CASSPSDEKLFF.

This clonotype showed up many times. The rearrangement uses TRBV6-2 or TRBV6-3 and TRBJ2-7, with no clear D. CDR1 and CDR2 from the germline V gene are MNHEY and SVGEGT. The germline V and J ends were trimmed by 6 bases and 2 bases, with 8 bases remaining between them. The CDR3 contains 12 residues. The CDR3 DNA reads TGTGCCAGCAGAAGGTTCGCCTACGAGCAGTACTTC. Translating it yields CASRRFAYEQYF.

The chain is built from TRBV5-1 and TRBJ2-2; D call uncertain. Germline loops: CDR1 SGHRS, CDR2 YFSETQ. The length of the CDR3 is 12 residues. The V gene lost 4 bases and the J gene lost 8 bases, with 9 bases spanning the gap. This chain's CDR3 is CASSLRNGELFF. The CDR3 region has the DNA TGCGCCAGCAGCCTCCGAAATGGGGAGCTGTTTTTT.

This clonotype was counted many times. The chain joins TRBV6-1 to TRBJ1-2; TRBD1 agrees at 9 bases. The germline V gene encodes CDR1 MNHNS and CDR2 SASEGT. Germline trimming cut 8 bases from V and 4 bases from J; bases unmatched to any gene: 5. This CDR3 comprises 13 residues. CDR3 DNA sequence: TGTGCCAGCCGGGACAGGGAGATCTATGGCTACACCTTC. Translated, it gives CASRDREIYGYTF.

In this sample, this clonotype turned up a few times. This sequence joins TRBV5-1 and TRBJ2-3, with 7 bases identical to TRBD2. The V gene's germline CDR1 is SGHRS and CDR2 YFSETQ. V gave up 6 bases and J gave up 3 bases; unmatched junction bases: 7. This CDR3 is 14 amino acids long. CDR3 in amino acids: CASMPRDYTDTQYF. CDR3 sequence (DNA): TGCGCCAGCATGCCTCGGGACTATACAGATACGCAGTATTTT. Drawing the rest from reference TRBV5-1 and TRBJ2-3, the complete variable domain is KAGVTQTPRYLIKTRGQQVTLSCSPISGHRSVSWYQQTPGQGLQFLFEYFSETQRNKGNFPGRFSGRQFSNSRSEMNVSTLELGDSALYLCASMPRDYTDTQYFGPGTRLTVL.

This clonotype was counted only a few times. This chain uses TRBV20-1 with TRBJ2-1; the D gene could be TRBD1 or TRBD2 (5 bases each). The CDR3 spans 12 residues. V was clipped by 2 bases and J by 9 bases, with 11 bases between them. The germline CDR1 and CDR2 sequences are DFQATT and SNEGSKA (reference sequence). The CDR3 nucleotides are TGCAGTGCTAGAAGGGGCAGCGGTGAGCAGTTCTTC. Protein sequence: CSARRGSGEQFF.

The table lists this clonotype with a few counts. V and J are TRBV5-1 and TRBJ2-5, with D hard to call. The CDR3 loop spans 14 amino acids. Germline assignment: CDR1 SGHRS and CDR2 YFSETQ. Trimming stripped 0 bases from V and 4 bases from J, with 10 bases between. The CDR3 protein is CASSLVAAGETQYF. As DNA, the CDR3 is TGCGCCAGCAGCTTGGTGGCAGCCGGAGAGACCCAGTACTTC. Looking up the rest from reference TRBV5-1 and TRBJ2-5 gives the full variable domain: KAGVTQTPRYLIKTRGQQVTLSCSPISGHRSVSWYQQTPGQGLQFLFEYFSETQRNKGNFPGRFSGRQFSNSRSEMNVSTLELGDSALYLCASSLVAAGETQYFGPGTRLLVL.